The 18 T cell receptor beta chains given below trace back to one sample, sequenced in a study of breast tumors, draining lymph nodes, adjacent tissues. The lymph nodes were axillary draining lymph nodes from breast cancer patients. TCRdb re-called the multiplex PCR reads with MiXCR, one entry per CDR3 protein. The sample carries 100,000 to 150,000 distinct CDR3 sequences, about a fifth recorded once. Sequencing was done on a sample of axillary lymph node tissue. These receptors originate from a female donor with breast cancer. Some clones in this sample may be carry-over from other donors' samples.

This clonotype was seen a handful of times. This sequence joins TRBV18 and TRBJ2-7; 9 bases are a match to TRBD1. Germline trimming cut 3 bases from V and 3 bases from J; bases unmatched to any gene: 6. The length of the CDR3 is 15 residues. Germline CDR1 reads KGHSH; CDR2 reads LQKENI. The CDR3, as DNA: TGTGCCAGCTCACCGGCCACAGGGGGCTTCTACGAGCAGTACTTC. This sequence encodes CASSPATGGFYEQYF. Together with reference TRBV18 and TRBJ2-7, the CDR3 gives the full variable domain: NAGVMQNPRHLVRRRGQEARLRCSPMKGHSHVYWYRQLPEEGLKFMVYLQKENIIDESGMPKERFSAEFPKEGPSILRIQQVVRGDSAAYFCASSPATGGFYEQYFGPGTRLTVT.

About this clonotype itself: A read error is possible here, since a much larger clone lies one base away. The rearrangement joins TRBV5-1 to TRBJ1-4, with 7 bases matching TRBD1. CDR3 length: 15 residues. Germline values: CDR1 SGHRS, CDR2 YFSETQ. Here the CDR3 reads CASSQGTANNEELFF. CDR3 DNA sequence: TGCGCCAGCAGCCAAGGGACAGCAAATAATGAAGAACTGTTTTTT.

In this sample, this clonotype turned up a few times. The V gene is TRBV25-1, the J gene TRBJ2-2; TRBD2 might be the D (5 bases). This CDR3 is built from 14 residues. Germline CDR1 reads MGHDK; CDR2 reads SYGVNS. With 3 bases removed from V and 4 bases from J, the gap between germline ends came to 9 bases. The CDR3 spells CASSDPGITGELFF. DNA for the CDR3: TGTGCCAGCAGTGATCCGGGAATCACCGGGGAGCTGTTTTTT.

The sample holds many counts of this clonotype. The DNA for the CDR3 is TGTGCCATCAGTGGGGGGGACAGATTAGGTTCGATCTATGGCTACACCTTC. Residues: CAISGGDRLGSIYGYTF. The gene calls are TRBV10-3 and TRBJ1-2; 7 nucleotides agree with TRBD1. This CDR3 has 17 residues. V was clipped by 4 bases and J by 4 bases; unmatched bases: 15. Germline lookup yields CDR1 ENHRY and CDR2 SYGVKD.

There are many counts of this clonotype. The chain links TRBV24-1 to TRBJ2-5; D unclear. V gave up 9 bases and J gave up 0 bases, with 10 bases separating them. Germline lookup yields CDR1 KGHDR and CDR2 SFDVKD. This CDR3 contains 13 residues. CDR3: CATGVENQETQYF. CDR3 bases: TGTGCCACCGGGGTGGAGAACCAAGAGACCCAGTACTTC.

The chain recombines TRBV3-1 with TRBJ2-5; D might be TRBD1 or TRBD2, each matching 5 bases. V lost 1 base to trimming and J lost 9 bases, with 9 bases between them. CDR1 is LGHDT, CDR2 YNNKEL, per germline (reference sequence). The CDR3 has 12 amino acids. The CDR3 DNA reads TGTGCCAGCAGCCAAGGGGACGAGGCCCAGTACTTC. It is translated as CASSQGDEAQYF.

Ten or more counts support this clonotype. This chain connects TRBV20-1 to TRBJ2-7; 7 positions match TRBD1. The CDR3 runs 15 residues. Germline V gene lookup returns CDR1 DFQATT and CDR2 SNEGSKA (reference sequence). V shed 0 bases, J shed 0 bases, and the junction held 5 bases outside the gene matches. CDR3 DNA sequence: TGCAGTGCTAGAGACCGACAGGGTAGCTCCTACGAGCAGTACTTC. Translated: CSARDRQGSSYEQYF.

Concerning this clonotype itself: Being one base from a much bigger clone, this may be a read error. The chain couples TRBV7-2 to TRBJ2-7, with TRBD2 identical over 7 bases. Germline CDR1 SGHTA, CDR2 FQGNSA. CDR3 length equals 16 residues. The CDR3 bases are TGTGCCAGCAGACCCCTTGGGCGGGGGAGCTCCTACGGGCAGTACTTC. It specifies CASRPLGRGSSYGQYF.

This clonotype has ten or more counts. The CDR3 nucleotides are TGTGCCTGGAGTTTGACTAGCGGCACAGATACGCAGTATTTT. Amino acid sequence: CAWSLTSGTDTQYF. This sequence joins TRBV30 and TRBJ2-3, with TRBD2 identical over 8 bases. Germline V gives CDR1 GTSNPN, CDR2 SVGIG (reference sequence). V was pared by 2 bases and J by 1 base, with 2 bases of the junction left unmatched. CDR3 length: 14 residues.

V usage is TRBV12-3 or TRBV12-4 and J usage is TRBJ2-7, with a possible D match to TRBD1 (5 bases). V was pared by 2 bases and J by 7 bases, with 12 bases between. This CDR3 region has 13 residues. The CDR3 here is CASSLRPGSEQYF. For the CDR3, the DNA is TGTGCCAGCAGTTTAAGGCCAGGGTCTGAGCAGTACTTC.

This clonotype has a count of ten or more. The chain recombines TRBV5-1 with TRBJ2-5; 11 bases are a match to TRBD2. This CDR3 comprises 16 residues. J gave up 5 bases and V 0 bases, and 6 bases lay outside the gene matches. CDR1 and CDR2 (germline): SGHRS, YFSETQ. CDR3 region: CASSLELAGGRETQYF. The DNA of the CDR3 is TGCGCCAGCAGCTTGGAGCTAGCGGGAGGACGGGAGACCCAGTACTTC.

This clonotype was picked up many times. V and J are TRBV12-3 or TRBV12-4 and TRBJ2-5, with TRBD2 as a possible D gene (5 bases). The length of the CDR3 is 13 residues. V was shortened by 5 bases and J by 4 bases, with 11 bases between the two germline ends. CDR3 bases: TGTGCCAGCAGTACCCCGGGAAGAGAGACCCAGTACTTC. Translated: CASSTPGRETQYF.

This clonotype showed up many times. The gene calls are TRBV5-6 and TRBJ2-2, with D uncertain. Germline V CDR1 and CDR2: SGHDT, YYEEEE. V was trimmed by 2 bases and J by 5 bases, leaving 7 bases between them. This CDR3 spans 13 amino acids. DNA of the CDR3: TGTGCCAGCAGCTTAGTTGGTACCGGGGAGCTGTTTTTT. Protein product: CASSLVGTGELFF. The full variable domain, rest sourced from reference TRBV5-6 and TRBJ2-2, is DAGVTQSPTHLIKTRGQQVTLRCSPKSGHDTVSWYQQALGQGPQFIFQYYEEEERQRGNFPDRFSGHQFPNYSSELNVNALLLGDSALYLCASSLVGTGELFFGEGSRLTVL.

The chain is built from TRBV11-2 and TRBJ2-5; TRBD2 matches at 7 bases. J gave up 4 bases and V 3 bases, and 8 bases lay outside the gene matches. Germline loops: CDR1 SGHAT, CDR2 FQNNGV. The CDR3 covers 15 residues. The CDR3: CASSLVAGDRETQYF. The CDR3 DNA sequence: TGTGCCAGCAGCTTGGTGGCGGGAGATCGAGAGACCCAGTACTTC. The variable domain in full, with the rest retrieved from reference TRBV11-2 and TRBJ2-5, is EAGVAQSPRYKIIEKRQSVAFWCNPISGHATLYWYQQILGQGPKLLIQFQNNGVVDDSQLPKDRFSAERLKGVDSTLKIQPAKLEDSAVYLCASSLVAGDRETQYFGPGTRLLVL.

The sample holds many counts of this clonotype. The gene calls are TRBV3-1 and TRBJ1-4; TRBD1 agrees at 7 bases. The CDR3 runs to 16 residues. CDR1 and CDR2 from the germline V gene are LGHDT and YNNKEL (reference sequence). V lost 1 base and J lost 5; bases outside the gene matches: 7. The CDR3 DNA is TGTGCCAGCAGCCAAGGAAGGGCAGGGGGAAATGAAAAACTGTTTTTT. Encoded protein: CASSQGRAGGNEKLFF.

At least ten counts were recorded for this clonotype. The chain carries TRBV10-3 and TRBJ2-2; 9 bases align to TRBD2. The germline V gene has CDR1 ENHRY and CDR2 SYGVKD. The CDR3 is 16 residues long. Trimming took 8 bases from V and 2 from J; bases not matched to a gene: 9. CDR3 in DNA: TGTGCCATCCCTCGGCGGGGGGGACCAAACACCGGGGAGCTGTTTTTT. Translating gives CAIPRRGGPNTGELFF.

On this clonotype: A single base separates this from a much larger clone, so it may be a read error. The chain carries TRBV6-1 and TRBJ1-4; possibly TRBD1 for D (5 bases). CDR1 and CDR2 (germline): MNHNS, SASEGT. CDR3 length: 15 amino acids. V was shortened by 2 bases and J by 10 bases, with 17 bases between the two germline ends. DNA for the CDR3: TGTGCCAGCAGTGAAAGTTTGACAGTTGGCGGAAAACTGTTTTTT. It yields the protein CASSESLTVGGKLFF.

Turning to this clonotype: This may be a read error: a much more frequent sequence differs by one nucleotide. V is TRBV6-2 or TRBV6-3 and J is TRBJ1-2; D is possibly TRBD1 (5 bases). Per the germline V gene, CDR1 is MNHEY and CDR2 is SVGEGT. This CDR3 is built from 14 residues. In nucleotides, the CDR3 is TGTGCCAGCAGTCCCGCGGGGACCCAATATGGCTACGCCTTC. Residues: CASSPAGTQYGYAF.